Following are 16 T cell receptor beta chains from one sample sequenced in a study of shared clonotypes between healthy human individuals. As defined, naive CD8 cells were CD45RO-negative and positively selected for CCR7, with terminally differentiated effector memory CD45RA+ cells excluded. The protocol was immunoSEQ multiplex PCR, while the TCRdb copy is restricted to in-frame clones and leaves out a portion. The repertoire holds about 600,000 clones, with over 95% as singletons. Material for sequencing was naive CD8+ T cells sorted from blood. Receptors originate from a woman in her twenties or thirties in good health.

This clone was detected only once. This chain connects TRBV5-6 to TRBJ2-5, with D possibly called TRBD1 or TRBD2 (7 bases each). Germline V CDR1 and CDR2: SGHDT, YYEEEE. The CDR3 has 17 residues. The ends were cut back, 4 bases at V and 1 base at J, with 20 bases in the middle. CDR3 in DNA: TGTGCCAGCAGCCCGTTTCTAGCGGAGGGGGCCCAAGAGACCCAGTACTTC. Translated: CASSPFLAEGAQETQYF.

The genes are TRBV28 and TRBJ2-7; D unclear. V was pared by 2 bases and J by 2 bases, with 16 bases between. CDR3 length: 16 residues. Germline V gene data show CDR1 as MDHEN and CDR2 as SYDVKM. The CDR3 bases are TGTGCCAGCAGTTTAAACGTGCTAGGTTCCCCCTACGAGCAGTACTTC. Residues: CASSLNVLGSPYEQYF.

The V call is TRBV28, the J call TRBJ2-3, with 8 bases lining up with TRBD2. The CDR3 has 15 residues. Germline V lookup: CDR1 MDHEN, CDR2 SYDVKM. V was pared by 7 bases and J by 1 base, with 7 bases of the junction left unmatched. CDR3 in DNA: TGTGCCAGCACCATAGCGGGATCCCGCACAGATACGCAGTATTTT. As protein: CASTIAGSRTDTQYF.

A remark on this clone: This sample also contains other DNA sequences that code for the same CDR3. This rearrangement joins TRBV15 to TRBJ1-1, with D perhaps matching TRBD1 (5 bases). V dropped 1 base and J dropped 1 base, with 7 bases sitting between them. The germline CDR1 and CDR2 sequences are LNHNV and YYDKDF (reference sequence). The CDR3 runs 14 residues. The CDR3 bases are TGTGCCACCAGCAGAGGAGGGGAGAACACTGAAGCTTTCTTT. This codes for CATSRGGENTEAFF. The complete variable domain, with remaining parts taken from reference TRBV15 and TRBJ1-1, reads DAMVIQNPRYQVTQFGKPVTLSCSQTLNHNVMYWYQQKSSQAPKLLFHYYDKDFNNEADTPDNFQSRRPNTSFCFLDIRSPGLGDTAMYLCATSRGGENTEAFFGQGTRLTVV.

The rearrangement links TRBV9 to TRBJ2-3, with D possibly being TRBD2 (5 bases). CDR3 length: 16 residues. V was trimmed by 0 bases and J by 4 bases, leaving 15 bases between them. Germline-derived CDR1 and CDR2 are SGDLS and YYNGEE. CDR3 sequence: CASSVVEGHSSDTQYF. In DNA form, the CDR3 reads TGTGCCAGCAGCGTAGTCGAGGGTCATTCATCAGATACGCAGTATTTT. The entire variable domain, with the rest obtained from reference TRBV9 and TRBJ2-3, is as follows: DSGVTQTPKHLITATGQRVTLRCSPRSGDLSVYWYQQSLDQGLQFLIQYYNGEERAKGNILERFSAQQFPDLHSELNLSSLELGDSALYFCASSVVEGHSSDTQYFGPGTRLTVL.

As DNA, the CDR3 is TGTGCCAGCAGCTCCTGGACTAGCGGCCACGAGCAGTACTTC. It yields the protein CASSSWTSGHEQYF. The gene calls are TRBV11-2 and TRBJ2-7, with 10 bases aligning to TRBD2. In germline, CDR1 is SGHAT, CDR2 FQNNGV. V lost 4 bases to trimming and J lost 5 bases; unmatched junction nucleotides: 5. This CDR3 comprises 14 residues.

The gene calls are TRBV27 and TRBJ2-3; perhaps TRBD2 as D (6 bases). This CDR3 has 15 residues. Germline CDR1 and CDR2: MNHEY and SMNVEV (reference sequence). V gave up 2 bases and J gave up 2 bases, with 11 bases separating them. This chain's CDR3 is CASSLISGVTDTQYF. The CDR3 nucleotides are TGTGCCAGCAGTTTAATTAGCGGAGTCACAGATACGCAGTATTTT.

The chain recombines TRBV6-1 with TRBJ1-2, with 7 positions matching TRBD1. V lost 2 bases and J lost 3; bases outside the gene matches: 12. The CDR3 totals 17 residues. From germline, CDR1 is MNHNS and CDR2 SASEGT. The CDR3 coding sequence is TGTGCCAGCAGTGAAACACTGACAGGGCCCCAAGACTATGGCTACACCTTC. Its protein is CASSETLTGPQDYGYTF.

The rearrangement links TRBV7-9 to TRBJ2-7; 8 bases agree with TRBD2. After removal of 5 bases from V and 0 bases from J, the junction contained 6 bases not matched to a gene. Germline V gene sequence: CDR1 SEHNR, CDR2 FQNEAQ (reference sequence). This CDR3 contains 15 residues. This CDR3 is CASSANSGTSYEQYF. DNA of the CDR3: TGTGCCAGCAGCGCAAATAGCGGGACCTCCTACGAGCAGTACTTC.

Turning to this clone: This CDR3 is also generated by other DNA sequences in the sample. The chain is built from TRBV5-6 and TRBJ2-1; the D gene is possibly TRBD2 (5 bases). The CDR3 extends over 12 amino acids. CDR1 and CDR2 (germline): SGHDT, YYEEEE. V lost 4 bases and J lost 5, with 7 bases in between. The CDR3 loop reads CASSLGDNEQFF. In DNA, the CDR3 is TGTGCCAGCAGCCTCGGGGACAATGAGCAGTTCTTC. Looking up the rest from reference TRBV5-6 and TRBJ2-1 gives the full variable domain: DAGVTQSPTHLIKTRGQQVTLRCSPKSGHDTVSWYQQALGQGPQFIFQYYEEEERQRGNFPDRFSGHQFPNYSSELNVNALLLGDSALYLCASSLGDNEQFFGPGTRLTVL.

Here the CDR3 DNA reads TGTGCCAGCAGCCAATGTCGCGCCGGGACTAAAGGCAGCAACGAGCAGTACTTC. Amino acid sequence: CASSQCRAGTKGSNEQYF. This sequence joins TRBV5-8 and TRBJ2-7; 7 bases map to TRBD2. CDR3 length equals 18 residues. From germline, CDR1 is SGHTS and CDR2 YDEGEE. V dropped 4 bases and J dropped 5; count of bases not matched to a gene: 21.

The genes are TRBV7-9 and TRBJ2-4; no reliable D call. The CDR3 runs to 14 residues. The V gene's germline CDR1 is SEHNR and CDR2 FQNEAQ (reference sequence). V was shortened by 5 bases and J by 7 bases, with 15 bases between the two germline ends. The CDR3 spells CASSPGLLVNIQYF. The CDR3 bases are TGTGCCAGCAGCCCCGGGTTGTTAGTGAACATTCAGTACTTC. Drawing the rest from reference TRBV7-9 and TRBJ2-4, the complete variable domain is DTGVSQNPRHKITKRGQNVTFRCDPISEHNRLYWYRQTLGQGPEFLTYFQNEAQLEKSRLLSDRFSAERPKGSFSTLEIQRTEQGDSAMYLCASSPGLLVNIQYFGAGTRLSVL.

The chain recombines TRBV27 with TRBJ2-5, with no clear D. The J call is in doubt because the DNA end fits TRBJ2-7 better. This CDR3 contains 12 residues. In germline, CDR1 is MNHEY, CDR2 SMNVEV (reference sequence). The CDR3 DNA reads as TGTGCCAGCAGTTTAATCGGAAACGAGCAGTACTTC. The encoded protein is CASSLIGNEQYF.

The CDR3 reads CASSPPDRATGELFF. CDR3 coding DNA: TGTGCCAGCAGCCCCCCGGACAGGGCAACCGGGGAGCTGTTTTTT. The chain is built from TRBV27 and TRBJ2-2, with 8 bases that match TRBD1. Germline loops: CDR1 MNHEY, CDR2 SMNVEV (reference sequence). CDR3 size: 15 residues. V dropped 6 bases and J dropped 5; count of bases not matched to a gene: 8.

V and J are TRBV5-6 and TRBJ1-1; D unresolved. Germline-derived CDR1 and CDR2 are SGHDT and YYEEEE. The germline V and J ends were trimmed by 1 base and 4 bases, with 11 bases remaining between them. The CDR3 loop spans 14 amino acids. CDR3: CASSLSLSSTEAFF. The CDR3 DNA reads as TGTGCCAGCAGCTTGTCCTTGTCGAGCACTGAAGCTTTCTTT.

The chain links TRBV9 to TRBJ2-3; TRBD2 agrees at 10 bases. Germline CDR1 reads SGDLS; CDR2 reads YYNGEE. V gave up 3 bases and J gave up 6 bases; unmatched junction bases: 1. This CDR3 has 13 residues. The CDR3 DNA reads as TGTGCCAGCAGCGGACTAGCGGGCGATACGCAGTATTTT. It encodes CASSGLAGDTQYF.